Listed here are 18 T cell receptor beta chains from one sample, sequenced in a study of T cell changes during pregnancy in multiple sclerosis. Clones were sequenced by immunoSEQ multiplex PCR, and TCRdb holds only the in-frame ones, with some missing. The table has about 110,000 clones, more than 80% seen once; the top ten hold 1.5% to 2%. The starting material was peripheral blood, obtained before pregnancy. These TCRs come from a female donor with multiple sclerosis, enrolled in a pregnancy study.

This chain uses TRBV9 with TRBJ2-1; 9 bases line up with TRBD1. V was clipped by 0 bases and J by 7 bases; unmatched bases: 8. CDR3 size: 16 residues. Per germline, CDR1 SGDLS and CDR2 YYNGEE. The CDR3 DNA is TGTGCCAGCAGCGTAGAGGGGACAGGGCCTTGGAATGAGCAGTTCTTC. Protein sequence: CASSVEGTGPWNEQFF. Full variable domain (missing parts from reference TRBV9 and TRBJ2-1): DSGVTQTPKHLITATGQRVTLRCSPRSGDLSVYWYQQSLDQGLQFLIQYYNGEERAKGNILERFSAQQFPDLHSELNLSSLELGDSALYFCASSVEGTGPWNEQFFGPGTRLTVL.

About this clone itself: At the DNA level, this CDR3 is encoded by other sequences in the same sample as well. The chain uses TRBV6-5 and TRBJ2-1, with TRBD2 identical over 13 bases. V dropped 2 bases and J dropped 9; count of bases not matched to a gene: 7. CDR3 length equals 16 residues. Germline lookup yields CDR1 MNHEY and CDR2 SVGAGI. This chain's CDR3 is CASSYPTTSGRSEQFF. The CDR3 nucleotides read TGTGCCAGCAGTTACCCGACGACTAGCGGGAGGAGTGAGCAGTTCTTC.

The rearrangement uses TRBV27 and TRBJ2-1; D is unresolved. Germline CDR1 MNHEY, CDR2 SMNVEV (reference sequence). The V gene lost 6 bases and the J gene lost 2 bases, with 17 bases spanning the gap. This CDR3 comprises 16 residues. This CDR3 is CASSLWSRQTYNEQFF. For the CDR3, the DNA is TGTGCCAGCAGCCTATGGTCGAGGCAGACCTACAATGAGCAGTTCTTC.

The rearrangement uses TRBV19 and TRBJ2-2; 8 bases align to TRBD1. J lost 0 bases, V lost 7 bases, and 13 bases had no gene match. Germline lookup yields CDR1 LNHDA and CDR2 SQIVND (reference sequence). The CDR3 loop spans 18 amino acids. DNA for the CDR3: TGTGCCAGTACCACAAGGACAGGGCTTACCTCGAACACCGGGGAGCTGTTTTTT. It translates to CASTTRTGLTSNTGELFF.

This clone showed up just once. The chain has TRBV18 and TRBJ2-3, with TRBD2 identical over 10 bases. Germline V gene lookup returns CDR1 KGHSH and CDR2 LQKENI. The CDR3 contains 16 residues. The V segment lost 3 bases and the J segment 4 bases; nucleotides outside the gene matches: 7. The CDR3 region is CASSPPLAGESDTQYF. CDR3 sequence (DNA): TGTGCCAGCTCACCTCCCCTAGCGGGGGAATCAGATACGCAGTATTTT.

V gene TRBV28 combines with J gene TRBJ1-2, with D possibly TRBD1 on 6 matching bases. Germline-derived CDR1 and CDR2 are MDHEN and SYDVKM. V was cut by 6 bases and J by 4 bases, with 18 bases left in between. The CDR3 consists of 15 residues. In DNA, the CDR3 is TGTGCCAGCAGGTCCCCAAGGGGGGGCTTCTATGGCTACACCTTC. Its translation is CASRSPRGGFYGYTF.

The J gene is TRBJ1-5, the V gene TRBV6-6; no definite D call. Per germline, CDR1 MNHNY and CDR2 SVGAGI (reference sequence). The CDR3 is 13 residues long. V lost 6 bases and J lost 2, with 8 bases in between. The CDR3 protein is CASRQDGNQPQHF. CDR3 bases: TGTGCCAGCAGGCAGGATGGCAATCAGCCCCAGCATTTT.

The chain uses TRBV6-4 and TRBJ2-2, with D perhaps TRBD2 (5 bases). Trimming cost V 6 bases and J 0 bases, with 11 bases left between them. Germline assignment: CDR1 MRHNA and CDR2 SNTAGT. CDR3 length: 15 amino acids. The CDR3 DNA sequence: TGTGCCAGCAGCGCTAGCCTTACGAACACCGGGGAGCTGTTTTTT. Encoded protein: CASSASLTNTGELFF.

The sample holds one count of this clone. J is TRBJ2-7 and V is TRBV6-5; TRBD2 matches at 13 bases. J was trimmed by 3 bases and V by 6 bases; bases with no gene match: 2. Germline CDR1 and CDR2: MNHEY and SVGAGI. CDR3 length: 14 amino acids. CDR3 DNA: TGTGCCAGCAGAAGACTAGCGGGAGGCTACGAGCAGTACTTC. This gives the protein CASRRLAGGYEQYF.

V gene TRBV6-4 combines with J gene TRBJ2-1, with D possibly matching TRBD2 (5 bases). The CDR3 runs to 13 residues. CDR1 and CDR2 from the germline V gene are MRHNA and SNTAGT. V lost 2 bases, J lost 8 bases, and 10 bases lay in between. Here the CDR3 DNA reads TGTGCCAGCAGTGACCGGGATGCCGATGAGCAGTTCTTC. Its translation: CASSDRDADEQFF.

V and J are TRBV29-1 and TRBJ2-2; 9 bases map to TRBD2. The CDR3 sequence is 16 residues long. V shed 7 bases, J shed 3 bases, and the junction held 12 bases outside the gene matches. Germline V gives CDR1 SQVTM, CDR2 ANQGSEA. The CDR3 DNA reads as TGCAGCGCCCGCCTTAGCGGGAGTCGGGACACCGGGGAGCTGTTTTTT. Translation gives CSARLSGSRDTGELFF.

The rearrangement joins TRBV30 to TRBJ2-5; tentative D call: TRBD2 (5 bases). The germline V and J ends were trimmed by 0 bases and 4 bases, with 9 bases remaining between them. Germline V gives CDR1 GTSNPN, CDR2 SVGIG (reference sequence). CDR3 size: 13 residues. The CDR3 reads CAWSVRGRETQYF. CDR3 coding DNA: TGTGCCTGGAGTGTACGAGGGCGAGAGACCCAGTACTTC.

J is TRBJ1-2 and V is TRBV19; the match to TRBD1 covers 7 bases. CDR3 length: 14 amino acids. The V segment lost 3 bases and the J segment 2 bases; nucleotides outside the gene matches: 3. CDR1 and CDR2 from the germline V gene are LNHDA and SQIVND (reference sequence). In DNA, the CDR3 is TGTGCCAGTAGTATCGGACAGGTGAACTATGGCTACACCTTC. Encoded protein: CASSIGQVNYGYTF.

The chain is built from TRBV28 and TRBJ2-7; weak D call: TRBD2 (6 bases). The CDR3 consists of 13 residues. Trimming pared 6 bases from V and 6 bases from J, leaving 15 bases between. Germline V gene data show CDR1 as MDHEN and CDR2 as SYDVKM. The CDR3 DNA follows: TGTGCCAGCAGCCTGCGGACTACTGGCGAGCAGTACTTC. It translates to CASSLRTTGEQYF. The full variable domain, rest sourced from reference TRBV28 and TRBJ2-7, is DVKVTQSSRYLVKRTGEKVFLECVQDMDHENMFWYRQDPGLGLRLIYFSYDVKMKEKGDIPEGYSVSREKKERFSLILESASTNQTSMYLCASSLRTTGEQYFGPGTRLTVT.

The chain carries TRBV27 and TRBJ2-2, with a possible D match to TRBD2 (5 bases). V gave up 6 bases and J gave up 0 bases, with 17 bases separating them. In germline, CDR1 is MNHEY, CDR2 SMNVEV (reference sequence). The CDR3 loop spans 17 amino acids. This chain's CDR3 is CASSTVGSRTNTGELFF. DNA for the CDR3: TGTGCCAGCAGCACGGTAGGGAGCCGCACGAACACCGGGGAGCTGTTTTTT.

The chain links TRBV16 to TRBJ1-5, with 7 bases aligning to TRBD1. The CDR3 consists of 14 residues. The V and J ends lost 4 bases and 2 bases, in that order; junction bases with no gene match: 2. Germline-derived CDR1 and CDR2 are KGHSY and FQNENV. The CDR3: CASSPDRGNQPQHF. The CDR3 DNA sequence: TGTGCCAGCAGCCCAGACAGGGGCAATCAGCCCCAGCATTTT.

The CDR3 sequence: CASSGSFGTNEKLFF. For the CDR3, the DNA is TGTGCCAGCTCTGGTTCTTTCGGGACTAATGAAAAACTGTTTTTT. This chain joins TRBV6-1 and TRBJ1-4; no definite D call. Germline-derived CDR1 and CDR2 are MNHNS and SASEGT. This CDR3 contains 15 residues. Trimming cost V 8 bases and J 2 bases, with 15 bases left between them.

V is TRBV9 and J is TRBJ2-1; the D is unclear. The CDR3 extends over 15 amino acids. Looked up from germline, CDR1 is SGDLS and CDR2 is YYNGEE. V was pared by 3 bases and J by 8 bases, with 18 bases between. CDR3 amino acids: CASSAQAFSSHEQFF. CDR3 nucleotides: TGTGCCAGCAGCGCCCAAGCCTTTAGTTCTCATGAGCAGTTCTTC.